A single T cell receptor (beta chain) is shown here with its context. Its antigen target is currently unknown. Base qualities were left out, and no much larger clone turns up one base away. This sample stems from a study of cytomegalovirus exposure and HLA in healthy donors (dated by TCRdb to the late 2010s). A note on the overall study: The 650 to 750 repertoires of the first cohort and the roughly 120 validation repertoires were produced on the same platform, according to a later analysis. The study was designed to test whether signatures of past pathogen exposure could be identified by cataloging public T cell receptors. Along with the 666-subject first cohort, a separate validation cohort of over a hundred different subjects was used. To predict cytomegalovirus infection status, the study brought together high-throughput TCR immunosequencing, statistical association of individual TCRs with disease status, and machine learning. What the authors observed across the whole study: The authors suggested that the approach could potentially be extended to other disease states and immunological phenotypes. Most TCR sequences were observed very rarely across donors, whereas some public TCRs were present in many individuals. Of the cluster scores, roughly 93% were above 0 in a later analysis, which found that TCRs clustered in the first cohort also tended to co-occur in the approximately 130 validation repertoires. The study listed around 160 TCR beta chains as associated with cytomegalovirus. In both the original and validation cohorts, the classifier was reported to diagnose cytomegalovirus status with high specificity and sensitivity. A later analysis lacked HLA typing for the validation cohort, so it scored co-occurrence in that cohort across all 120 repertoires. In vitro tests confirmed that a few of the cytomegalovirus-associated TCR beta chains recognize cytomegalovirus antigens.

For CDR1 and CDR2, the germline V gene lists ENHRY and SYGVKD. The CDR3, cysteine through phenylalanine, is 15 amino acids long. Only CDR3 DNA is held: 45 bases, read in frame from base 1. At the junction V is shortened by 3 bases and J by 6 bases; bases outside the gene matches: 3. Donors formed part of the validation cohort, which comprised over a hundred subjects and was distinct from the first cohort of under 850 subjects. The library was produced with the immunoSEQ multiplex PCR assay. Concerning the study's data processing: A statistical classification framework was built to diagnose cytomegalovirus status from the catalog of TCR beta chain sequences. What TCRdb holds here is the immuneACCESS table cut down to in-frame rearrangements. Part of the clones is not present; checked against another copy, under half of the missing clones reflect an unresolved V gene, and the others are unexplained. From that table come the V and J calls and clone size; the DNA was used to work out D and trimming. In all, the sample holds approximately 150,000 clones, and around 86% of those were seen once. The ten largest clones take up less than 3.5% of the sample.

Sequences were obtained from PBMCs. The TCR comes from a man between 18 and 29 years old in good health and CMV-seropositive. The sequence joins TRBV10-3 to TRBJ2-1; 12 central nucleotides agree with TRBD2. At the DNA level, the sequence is TGTGCCATCAGTGACACTAGCGGGAGGTCCAATGAGCAGTTCTTC. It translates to CAISDTSGRSNEQFF.